This TCR beta chain was captured in a study of blood T cells in healthy people across ages. From germline, CDR1 is MDHEN and CDR2 SYDVKM. This CDR3 has 18 amino acids. The V gene lost 1 base and the J gene lost 0 bases, with 13 bases spanning the gap. A second roughly 7 to 11 cycle PCR used barcoded and J-beta primers. Researchers report that a template-switch adaptor with 12 random nucleotides tagged each cDNA molecule. TCRdb reprocessed the 5' RACE reads with MiXCR, giving one entry per CDR3 protein. The table shows about 1.8 million distinct CDR3 sequences, with around half occurring only once. The V and J genes are TRBV28 and TRBJ2-6; possibly TRBD2 for D (6 bases). The receptor was derived from a woman aged 40 to 50 in good health. Sequenced material: blood. Here the CDR3 reads CASSLSAGIGSGANVLTF. The DNA of the CDR3 is TGTGCCAGCAGTTTATCAGCGGGTATCGGCTCTGGGGCCAACGTCCTGACTTTC. The variable domain in full, with the rest retrieved from reference TRBV28 and TRBJ2-6, is DVKVTQSSRYLVKRTGEKVFLECVQDMDHENMFWYRQDPGLGLRLIYFSYDVKMKEKGDIPEGYSVSREKKERFSLILESASTNQTSMYLCASSLSAGIGSGANVLTFGAGSRLTVL.